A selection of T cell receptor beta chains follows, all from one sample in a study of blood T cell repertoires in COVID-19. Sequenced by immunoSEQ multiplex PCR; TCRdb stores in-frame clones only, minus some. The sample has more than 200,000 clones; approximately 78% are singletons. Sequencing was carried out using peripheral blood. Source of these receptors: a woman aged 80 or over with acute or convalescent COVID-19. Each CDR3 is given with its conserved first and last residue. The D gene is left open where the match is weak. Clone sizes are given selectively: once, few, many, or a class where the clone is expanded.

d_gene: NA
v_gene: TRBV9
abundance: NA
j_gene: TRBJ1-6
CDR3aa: CASSVGAVADSPLHF
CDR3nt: TGTGCCAGCAGCGTAGGGGCCGTGGCTGATTCACCCCTCCACTTT

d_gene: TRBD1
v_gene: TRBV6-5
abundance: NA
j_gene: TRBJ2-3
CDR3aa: CASSYGTGGPDTQYF
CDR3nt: TGTGCCAGCAGTTACGGGACAGGGGGACCAGATACGCAGTATTTT

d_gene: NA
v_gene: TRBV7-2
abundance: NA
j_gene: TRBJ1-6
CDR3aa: CASSLAASNSPLHF
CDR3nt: TGTGCCAGCAGCTTGGCAGCTAGTAATTCACCCCTCCACTTT

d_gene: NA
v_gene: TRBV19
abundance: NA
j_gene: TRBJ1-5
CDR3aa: CASRNAGGNQPQHF
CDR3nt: TGTGCCAGTAGAAATGCAGGGGGCAATCAGCCCCAGCATTTT

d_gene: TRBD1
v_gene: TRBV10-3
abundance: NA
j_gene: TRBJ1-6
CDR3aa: CAISWDSNSPLHF
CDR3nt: TGTGCCATCAGTTGGGACAGTAATTCACCCCTCCACTTT

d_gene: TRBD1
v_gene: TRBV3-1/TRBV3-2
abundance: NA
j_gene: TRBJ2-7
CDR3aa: CASSLLQGSPYEQYF
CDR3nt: TGTGCCAGCAGCCTCCTACAGGGGTCTCCCTACGAGCAGTACTTC

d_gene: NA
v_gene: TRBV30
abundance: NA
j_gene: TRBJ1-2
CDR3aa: CAWSVGGASFPANYGYTF
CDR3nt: TGTGCCTGGAGTGTGGGGGGGGCATCCTTTCCTGCTAACTATGGCTACACCTTC

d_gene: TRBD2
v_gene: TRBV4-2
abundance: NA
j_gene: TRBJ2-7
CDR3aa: CASSPAGLAGVYEQYF
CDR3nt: TGTGCCAGCAGCCCCGCTGGCCTAGCGGGAGTCTACGAGCAGTACTTC

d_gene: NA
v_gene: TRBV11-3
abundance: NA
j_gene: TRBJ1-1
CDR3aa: CASSAPEETEAFF
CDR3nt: TGTGCCAGCAGCGCCCCAGAGGAGACTGAAGCTTTCTTT

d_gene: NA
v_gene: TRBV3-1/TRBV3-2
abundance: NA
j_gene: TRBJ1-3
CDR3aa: CASSAGVTVGNTIYF
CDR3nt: TGTGCCAGCAGCGCCGGGGTCACGGTGGGAAACACCATATATTTT

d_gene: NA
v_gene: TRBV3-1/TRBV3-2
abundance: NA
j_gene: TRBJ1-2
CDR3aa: CASSQDRDSYGYTF
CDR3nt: TGTGCCAGCAGCCAAGACAGGGACTCCTATGGCTACACCTTC

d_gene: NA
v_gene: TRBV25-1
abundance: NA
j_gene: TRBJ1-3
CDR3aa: CASILSGGNTIYF
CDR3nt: TGTGCCAGCATTCTGAGCGGTGGAAACACCATATATTTT

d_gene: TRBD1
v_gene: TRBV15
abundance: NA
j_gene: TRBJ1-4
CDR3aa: CATSTRGLELFF
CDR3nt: TGTGCCACCAGCACCAGGGGGTTGGAACTGTTTTTT

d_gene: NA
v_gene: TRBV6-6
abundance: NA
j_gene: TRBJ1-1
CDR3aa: CASSYMEVNTEAFF
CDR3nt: TGTGCCAGCAGTTACATGGAGGTGAACACTGAAGCTTTCTTT

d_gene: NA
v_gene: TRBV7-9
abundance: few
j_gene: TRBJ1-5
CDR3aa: CASSTGYGPQHF
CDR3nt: TGTGCCAGCAGCACGGGTTATGGCCCCCAGCATTTT

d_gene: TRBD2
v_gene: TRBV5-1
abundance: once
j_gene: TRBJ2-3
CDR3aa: CASSSSGVSTDTQYF
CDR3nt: TGCGCCAGCAGCTCTAGCGGGGTGAGCACAGATACGCAGTATTTT

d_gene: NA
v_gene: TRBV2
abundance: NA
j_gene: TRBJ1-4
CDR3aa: CASNNGNEKLFF
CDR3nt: TGTGCCAGTAACAATGGTAATGAAAAACTGTTTTTT

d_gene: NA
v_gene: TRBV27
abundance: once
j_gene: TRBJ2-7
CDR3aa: CASRVGYSYEQYF
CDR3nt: TGTGCCAGCAGGGTCGGGTACTCCTACGAGCAGTACTTC

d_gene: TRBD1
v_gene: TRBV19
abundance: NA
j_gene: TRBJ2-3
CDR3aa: CASSNPDRGNTDTQYF
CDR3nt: TGTGCCAGTAGTAACCCGGACAGGGGAAACACAGATACGCAGTATTTT

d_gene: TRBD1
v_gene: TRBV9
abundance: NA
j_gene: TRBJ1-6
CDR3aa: CASSVGGTGNNSPLHF
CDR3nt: TGTGCCAGCAGCGTAGGCGGGACAGGCAATAATTCACCCCTCCACTTT

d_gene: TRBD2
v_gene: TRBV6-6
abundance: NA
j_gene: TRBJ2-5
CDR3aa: CASSYAGSGGETQYF
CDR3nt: TGTGCCAGCAGTTACGCTGGTAGCGGGGGAGAGACCCAGTACTTC

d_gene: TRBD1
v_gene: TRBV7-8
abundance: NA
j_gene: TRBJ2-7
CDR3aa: CASSPGTGNYEQYF
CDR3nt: TGTGCCAGCAGCCCCGGGACAGGGAACTACGAGCAGTACTTC

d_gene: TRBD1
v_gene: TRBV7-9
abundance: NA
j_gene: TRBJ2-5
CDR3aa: CASSLGIETGMGYQETQYF
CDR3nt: TGTGCCAGCAGCTTAGGAATTGAGACAGGGATGGGGTACCAAGAGACCCAGTACTTC

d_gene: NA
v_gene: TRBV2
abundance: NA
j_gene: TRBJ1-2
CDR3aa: CASIPGGTREVSTF
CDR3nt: TGTGCCAGCATCCCTGGGGGGACCCGGGAGGTCTCCACCTTC

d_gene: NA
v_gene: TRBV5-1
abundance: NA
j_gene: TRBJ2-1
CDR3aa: CASSFTADNEQFF
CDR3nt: TGCGCCAGCAGCTTTACCGCGGACAATGAGCAGTTCTTC

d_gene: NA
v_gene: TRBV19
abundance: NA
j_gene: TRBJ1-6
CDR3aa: CASSIGAVLNSPLHF
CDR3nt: TGTGCCAGTAGTATAGGGGCAGTGCTAAATTCACCCCTCCACTTT

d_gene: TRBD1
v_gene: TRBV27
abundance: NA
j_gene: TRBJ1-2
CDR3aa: CASSLSQGGYGYTF
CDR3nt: TGTGCCAGCAGTTTATCCCAGGGGGGCTATGGCTACACCTTC

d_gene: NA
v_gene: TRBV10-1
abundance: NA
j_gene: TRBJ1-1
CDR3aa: CASKIRRRWDTEAFF
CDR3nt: TGCGCCAGCAAAATTAGGCGGAGGTGGGACACTGAAGCTTTCTTT

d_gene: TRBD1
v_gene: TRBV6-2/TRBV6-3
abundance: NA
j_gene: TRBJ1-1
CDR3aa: CASSSTRGRGTEAFF
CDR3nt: TGTGCCAGCAGTTCAACTAGGGGGCGCGGTACTGAAGCTTTCTTT

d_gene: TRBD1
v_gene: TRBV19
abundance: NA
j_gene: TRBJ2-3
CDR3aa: CASGQGSGTDTQYF
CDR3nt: TGTGCCAGCGGACAGGGGAGCGGCACAGATACGCAGTATTTT

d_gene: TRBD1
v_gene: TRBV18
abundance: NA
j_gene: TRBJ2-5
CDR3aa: CASSPGQGAGETQYF
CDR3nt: TGTGCCAGCTCCCCGGGACAGGGGGCGGGAGAGACCCAGTACTTC

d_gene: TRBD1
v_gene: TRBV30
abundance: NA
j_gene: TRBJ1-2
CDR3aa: CAWSFTRDSYGYTF
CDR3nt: TGTGCCTGGAGTTTTACCCGGGACAGCTATGGCTACACCTTC

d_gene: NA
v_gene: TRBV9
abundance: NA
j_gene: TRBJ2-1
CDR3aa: CASSTGTQSWAEQFF
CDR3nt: TGTGCCAGCAGCACCGGGACTCAAAGCTGGGCTGAGCAGTTCTTC

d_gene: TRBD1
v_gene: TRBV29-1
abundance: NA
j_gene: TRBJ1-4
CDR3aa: CSVWDRGSTNEKLFF
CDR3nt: TGCAGCGTATGGGACAGGGGATCGACTAATGAAAAACTGTTTTTT

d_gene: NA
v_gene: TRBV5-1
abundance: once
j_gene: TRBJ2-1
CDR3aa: CASSLRFGVTSSYNEQFF
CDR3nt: TGCGCCAGCAGCTTAAGGTTTGGAGTTACAAGCTCCTACAATGAGCAGTTCTTC

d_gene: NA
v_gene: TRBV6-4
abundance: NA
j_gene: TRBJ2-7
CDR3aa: CAIAEISYEQYF
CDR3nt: TGTGCCATAGCGGAAATCTCCTACGAGCAGTACTTC

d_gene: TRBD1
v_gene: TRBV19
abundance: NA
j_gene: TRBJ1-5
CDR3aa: CASRSPGQVEHF
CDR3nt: TGTGCCAGTAGATCCCCGGGACAGGTTGAGCATTTT

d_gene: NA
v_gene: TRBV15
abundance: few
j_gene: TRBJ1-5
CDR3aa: CATPSLDENQPQHF
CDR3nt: TGTGCCACCCCGTCCCTCGATGAGAATCAGCCCCAGCATTTT

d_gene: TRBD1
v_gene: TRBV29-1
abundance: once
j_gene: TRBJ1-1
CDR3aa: CSGTINAGGTEAFF
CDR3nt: TGCAGCGGTACTATAAATGCAGGGGGCACTGAAGCTTTCTTT

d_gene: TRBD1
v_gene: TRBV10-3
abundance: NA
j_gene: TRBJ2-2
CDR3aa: CAISPGQGSGELFF
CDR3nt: TGTGCCATCTCTCCGGGACAGGGCTCAGGGGAGCTGTTTTTT

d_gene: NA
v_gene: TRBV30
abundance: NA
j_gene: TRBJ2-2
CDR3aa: CAWSVPGRGNTGELFF
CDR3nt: TGTGCCTGGAGTGTACCGGGTAGGGGGAACACCGGGGAGCTGTTTTTT

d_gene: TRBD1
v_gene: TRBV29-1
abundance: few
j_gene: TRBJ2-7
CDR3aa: CSGLGTGADEQYF
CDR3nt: TGCAGCGGATTAGGGACAGGGGCCGACGAGCAGTACTTC